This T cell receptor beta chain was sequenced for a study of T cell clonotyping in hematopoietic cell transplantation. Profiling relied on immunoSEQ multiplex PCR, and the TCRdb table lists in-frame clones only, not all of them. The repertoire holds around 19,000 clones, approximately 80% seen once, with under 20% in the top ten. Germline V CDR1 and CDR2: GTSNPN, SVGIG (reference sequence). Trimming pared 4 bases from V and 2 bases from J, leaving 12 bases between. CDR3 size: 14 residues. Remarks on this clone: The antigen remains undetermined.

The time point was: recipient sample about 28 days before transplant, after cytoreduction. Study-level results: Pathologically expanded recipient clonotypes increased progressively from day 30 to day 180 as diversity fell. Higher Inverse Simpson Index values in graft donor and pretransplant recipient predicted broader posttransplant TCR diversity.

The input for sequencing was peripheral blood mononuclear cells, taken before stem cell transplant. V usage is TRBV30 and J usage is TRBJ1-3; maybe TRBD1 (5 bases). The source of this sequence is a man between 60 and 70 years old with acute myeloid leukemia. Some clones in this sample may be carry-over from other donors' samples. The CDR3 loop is CAWIQGIPGNTIYF. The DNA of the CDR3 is TGTGCCTGGATCCAGGGTATCCCTGGAAACACCATATATTTT.